The rows below give T cell receptor beta chains drawn from one sample of a study of blood T cell repertoires in COVID-19. Sequencing used immunoSEQ multiplex PCR; TCRdb keeps in-frame clones, though not all of them. Here the sample spans about 24,000 clones, 86% being singletons. Material: peripheral blood. The receptors stem from a man aged 45-60 years with active COVID-19. CDR3s include the opening cysteine and the closing phenylalanine or tryptophan. A D gene is named only where the DNA matches it firmly. Expanded clones get a size class; other rows say once, few or many, or leave the size out.

d_call | clone_size | j_call | v_call | cdr3_aa | cdr3_nt
- | - | TRBJ2-7 | TRBV3-1/TRBV3-2 | CASSSRGVNEQYF | TGTGCCAGCAGTTCCAGGGGGGTCAACGAGCAGTACTTC
TRBD2 | - | TRBJ2-2 | TRBV3-1/TRBV3-2 | CASSQGLAGGYTGELFF | TGTGCCAGCAGCCAAGGACTAGCGGGGGGGTACACCGGGGAGCTGTTTTTT
- | - | TRBJ1-5 | TRBV6-6 | CASSYSGAWHF | TGTGCCAGCAGTTACTCGGGGGCCTGGCATTTT
TRBD2 | - | TRBJ2-3 | TRBV10-3 | CAIKGRASGGQSTDTQYF | TGTGCCATCAAGGGGAGGGCTAGCGGGGGCCAAAGCACAGATACGCAGTATTTT
TRBD2 | - | TRBJ2-3 | TRBV11-2 | CASSLGLAGISTDTQYF | TGTGCCAGCAGCTTAGGGCTAGCGGGGATAAGCACAGATACGCAGTATTTT
TRBD2 | - | TRBJ2-2 | TRBV7-3 | CASSPPGGGTGELFF | TGTGCCAGCAGCCCACCTGGCGGGGGCACCGGGGAGCTGTTTTTT
- | - | TRBJ1-1 | TRBV28 | CASSSGDKNTEAFF | TGTGCCAGCAGTTCAGGGGACAAGAACACTGAAGCTTTCTTT
TRBD2 | - | TRBJ2-3 | TRBV5-4 | CASSSRLAGATDTQYF | TGTGCCAGCAGCTCTAGACTAGCGGGTGCCACAGATACGCAGTATTTT
- | few | TRBJ2-6 | TRBV25-1 | CASRSQGGANVLTF | TGTGCCAGCAGATCCCAGGGTGGGGCCAACGTCCTGACTTTC
- | - | TRBJ1-2 | TRBV24-1 | CATQGLGYGYTF | TGTGCCACCCAGGGGTTAGGCTATGGCTACACCTTC
TRBD1 | - | TRBJ2-5 | TRBV6-5 | CASRRGQGGQETQYF | TGTGCCAGCAGACGCGGACAGGGGGGACAAGAGACCCAGTACTTC
- | - | TRBJ2-5 | TRBV7-8 | CASSPSVGLETQYF | TGTGCCAGCAGCCCTAGCGTGGGTTTAGAGACCCAGTACTTC
TRBD1 | - | TRBJ2-2 | TRBV5-4 | CASSTAMDRTTGELFF | TGTGCCAGCAGCACGGCAATGGACAGGACCACCGGGGAGCTGTTTTTT
- | - | TRBJ1-1 | TRBV6-2/TRBV6-3 | CASSYSRGPEAFF | TGTGCCAGCAGTTACTCGCGGGGCCCTGAAGCTTTCTTT
- | - | TRBJ2-5 | TRBV5-6 | CASSFSETQYF | TGTGCCAGCAGCTTTAGTGAGACCCAGTACTTC
TRBD2 | - | TRBJ2-2 | TRBV15 | CATGLAGVFAGELFF | TGTGCCACCGGTCTGGCGGGAGTTTTCGCCGGGGAGCTGTTTTTT
TRBD2 | - | TRBJ2-3 | TRBV24-1 | CAVARAGGGDTQYF | TGTGCCGTAGCTAGGGCGGGAGGAGGAGATACGCAGTATTTT
- | - | TRBJ1-1 | TRBV12-3/TRBV12-4 | CASRQKTGTEAFF | TGTGCCAGCAGACAGAAGACAGGCACTGAAGCTTTCTTT
TRBD2 | - | TRBJ2-2 | TRBV9 | CASSAARGRAGTGELFF | TGTGCCAGCAGCGCCGCCCGCGGGAGGGCCGGCACCGGGGAGCTGTTTTTT
TRBD2 | once | TRBJ2-1 | TRBV2 | CASTRGTSGTNEQFF | TGTGCCAGCACCCGAGGGACTAGCGGGACGAATGAGCAGTTCTTC